Only a few counts were recorded for the clone carrying this T cell receptor beta chain. Its cognate antigen is unknown. The junction departs from germline at one end; a sequencing error may be responsible. Orbital computed tomography and thyroid ultrasound, together with serum TRAb and thyroxine and clinical symptoms, were used for diagnoses. This sample is drawn from a study of T cells in Graves' hyperthyroidism and ophthalmopathy. Whole-study findings and limits: Among thyroid clonotypes expanded above 0.001, most also appeared in blood.

TCR beta CDR3 sequences were amplified from RNA transcripts. Using the HTBI primer set, a first-round RT-PCR was run on the TCR CDR3. Each CDR3 protein gets one entry after TCRdb re-called the multiplex PCR reads with MiXCR. The sample lists about 610,000 distinct CDR3 sequences, around 15% occurring once. CDR1 is SGHAT, CDR2 FQNNGV, per germline. This CDR3 has 15 residues. The chain carries TRBV11-2 and TRBJ2-5; the match to TRBD1 covers 9 bases. The sequence derives from a woman aged 40 to 50 with Graves' ophthalmopathy. Sample: blood. The CDR3 DNA reads TGTGCCGGCAGCATACCTCGACAGGGGGAAGAGACCCAGTACTTC. As protein: CAGSIPRQGEETQYF.